This T cell receptor beta chain was profiled in a study of cytomegalovirus exposure and HLA in healthy donors. Germline V gene lookup returns CDR1 MNHEY and CDR2 SVGAGI. With 5 bases removed from V and 5 bases from J, the gap between germline ends came to 15 bases. The CDR3 runs 14 residues. PCR amplification relied on 60 Vbeta primers (plus 13 Jbeta primers). Here immunoSEQ multiplex PCR was the method, and the copy in TCRdb shows in-frame clones only, minus some. The table lists 95,000 to 150,000 clones, roughly 82% of them singletons. The sequencing input was PBMCs. The clonotype was recovered from a woman between 40 and 55 years old in good health and CMV-seropositive. This chain connects TRBV6-5 to TRBJ1-2; TRBD1 might be the D (6 bases). CDR3: CASSETGQLYGYTF. CDR3 nucleotide sequence: TGTGCCAGCAGTGAAACCGGACAGCTTTATGGCTACACCTTC.